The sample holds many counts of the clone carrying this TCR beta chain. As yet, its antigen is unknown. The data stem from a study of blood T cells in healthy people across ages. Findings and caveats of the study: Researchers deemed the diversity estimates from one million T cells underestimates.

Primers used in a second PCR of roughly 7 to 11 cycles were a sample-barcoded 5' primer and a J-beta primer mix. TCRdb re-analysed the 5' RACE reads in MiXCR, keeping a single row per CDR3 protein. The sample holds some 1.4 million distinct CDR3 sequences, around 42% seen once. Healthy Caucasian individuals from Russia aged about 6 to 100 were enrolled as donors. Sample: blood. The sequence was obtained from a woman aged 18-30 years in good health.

The CDR3 region is CASRGGTSEYF. The CDR3 DNA reads as TGTGCCAGCAGAGGGGGGACCTCGGAGTATTTT. J is TRBJ2-3 and V is TRBV27; D tentatively reads TRBD1 or TRBD2 (6 bases each). The V gene's germline CDR1 is MNHEY and CDR2 SMNVEV (reference sequence). CDR3 length: 11 amino acids. Trimming cost V 6 bases and J 13 bases, with 14 bases left between them.